This TCR beta chain was identified during a study of T cell responses to AZD1222 COVID-19 vaccine. Study-level points and caveats: Only a handful of AZD1222 recipients tested seropositive at baseline. It was only after the peak T cell response that any repertoires were sampled. Epitopes outside B.1.351 and B.1.1.7 mutated regions reportedly drew nearly half of spike TCRs. Vaccine-associated CD4 TCRs spanned spike, dominant at 160-218 and 743-854.

Trimming took 0 bases from V and 0 from J, leaving 10 bases between them. Per the germline V gene, CDR1 is SGHRS and CDR2 is YFSETQ. CDR3 length: 16 residues. TCRdb's table, derived via immunoSEQ multiplex PCR, lists solely in-frame clones and lacks some. The top ten hold more than 1.3% of the sample, which has 80,000 or so clones, nearly 90% seen once. Points on this clone: Its cognate antigen is unknown.

This sample comprised peripheral blood, obtained on day 0 of AZD1222 vaccination. The TCR sequence derives from an adult in good health. V usage is TRBV5-1 and J usage is TRBJ2-1, with no clear D. The CDR3: CASSLVLPSSYNEQFF. As DNA, the CDR3 is TGCGCCAGCAGCTTGGTGCTCCCAAGCTCCTACAATGAGCAGTTCTTC.